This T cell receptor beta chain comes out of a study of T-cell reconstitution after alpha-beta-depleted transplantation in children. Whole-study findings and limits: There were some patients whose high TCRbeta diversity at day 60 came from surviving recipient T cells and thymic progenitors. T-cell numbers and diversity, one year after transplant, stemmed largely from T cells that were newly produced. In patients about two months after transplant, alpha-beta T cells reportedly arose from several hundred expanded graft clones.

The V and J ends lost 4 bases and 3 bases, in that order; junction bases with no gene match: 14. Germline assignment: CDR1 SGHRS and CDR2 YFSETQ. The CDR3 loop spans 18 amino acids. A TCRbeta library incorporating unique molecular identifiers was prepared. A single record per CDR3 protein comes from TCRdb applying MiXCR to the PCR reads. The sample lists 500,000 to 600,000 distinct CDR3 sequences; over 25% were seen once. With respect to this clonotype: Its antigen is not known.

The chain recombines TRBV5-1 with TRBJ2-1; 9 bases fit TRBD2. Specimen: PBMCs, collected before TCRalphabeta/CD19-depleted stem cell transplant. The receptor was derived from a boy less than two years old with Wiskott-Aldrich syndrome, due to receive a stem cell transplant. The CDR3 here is CASSLGTLAGVSYNEQFF. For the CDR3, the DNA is TGCGCCAGCAGCCTGGGGACTTTAGCGGGAGTAAGCTACAATGAGCAGTTCTTC.